This T cell receptor beta chain was observed in a study of cytomegalovirus exposure and HLA in healthy donors. Study conclusions and caveats: A missense DCLRE1C variant was associated with V- and J-gene trimming of TCR beta chains in a later analysis, and an independent cohort replicated the association. TCR association rates varied by HLA locus in a later analysis, with DRB1 highest and HLA-C lowest.

V was trimmed by 2 bases and J by 4 bases, leaving 11 bases between them. From germline, CDR1 is MNHNY and CDR2 SVGAGI (reference sequence). The CDR3 is made up of 15 amino acids. Note on this clone: No antigen is known for it.

Use of 60 Vbeta and 13 Jbeta primers characterized the PCR. The assay was immunoSEQ multiplex PCR, and TCRdb's table has in-frame clones only and misses some. The table includes about 150,000 clones, approximately 83% detected once. Sequencing used PBMCs. This chain uses TRBV6-6 with TRBJ2-2; the D gene is possibly TRBD1 (5 bases). The sequence was obtained from a male donor in good health and CMV-seronegative. CDR3 loop: CASSYGAGPTGELFF. The DNA of the CDR3 is TGTGCCAGCAGTTACGGGGCAGGGCCCACCGGGGAGCTGTTTTTT.